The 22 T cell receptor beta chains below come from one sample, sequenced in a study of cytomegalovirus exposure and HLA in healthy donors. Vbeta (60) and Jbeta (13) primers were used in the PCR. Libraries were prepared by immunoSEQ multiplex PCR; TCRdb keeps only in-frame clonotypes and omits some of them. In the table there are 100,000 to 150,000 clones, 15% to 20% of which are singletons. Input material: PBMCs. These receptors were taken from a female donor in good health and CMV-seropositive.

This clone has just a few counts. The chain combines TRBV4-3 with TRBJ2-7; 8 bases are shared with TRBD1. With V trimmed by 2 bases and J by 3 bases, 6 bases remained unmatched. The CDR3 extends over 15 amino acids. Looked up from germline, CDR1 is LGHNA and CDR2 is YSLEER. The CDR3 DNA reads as TGCGCCAGCAGCCAATGGACAGGGCGGGTCTACGAGCAGTACTTC. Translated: CASSQWTGRVYEQYF.

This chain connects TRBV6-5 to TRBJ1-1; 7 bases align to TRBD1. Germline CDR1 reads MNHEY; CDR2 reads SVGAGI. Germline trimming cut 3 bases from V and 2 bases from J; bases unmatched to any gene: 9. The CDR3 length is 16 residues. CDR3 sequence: CASSYSPRTGNTEAFF. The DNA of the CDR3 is TGTGCCAGCAGTTATAGCCCCCGGACAGGTAACACTGAAGCTTTCTTT.

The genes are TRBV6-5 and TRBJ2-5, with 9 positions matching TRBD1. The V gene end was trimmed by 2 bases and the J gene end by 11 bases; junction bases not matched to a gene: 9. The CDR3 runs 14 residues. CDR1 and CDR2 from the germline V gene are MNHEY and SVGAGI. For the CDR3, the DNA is TGTGCCAGCAGTTACCGGGACAGGGTAGGGGAGCAGTACTTC. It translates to CASSYRDRVGEQYF.

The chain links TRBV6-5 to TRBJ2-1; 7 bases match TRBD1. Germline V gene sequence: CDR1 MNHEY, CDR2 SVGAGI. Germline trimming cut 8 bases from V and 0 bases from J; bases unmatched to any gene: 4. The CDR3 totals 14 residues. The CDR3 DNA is TGTGCCAGCCAGGGGGTGAGCTCCTACAATGAGCAGTTCTTC. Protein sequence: CASQGVSSYNEQFF.

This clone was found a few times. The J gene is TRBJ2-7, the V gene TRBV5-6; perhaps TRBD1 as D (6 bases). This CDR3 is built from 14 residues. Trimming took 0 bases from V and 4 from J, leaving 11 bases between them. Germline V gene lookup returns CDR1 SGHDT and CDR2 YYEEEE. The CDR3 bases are TGTGCCAGCAGCTTGGCTGTTACAGGGTACGAGCAGTACTTC. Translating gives CASSLAVTGYEQYF.

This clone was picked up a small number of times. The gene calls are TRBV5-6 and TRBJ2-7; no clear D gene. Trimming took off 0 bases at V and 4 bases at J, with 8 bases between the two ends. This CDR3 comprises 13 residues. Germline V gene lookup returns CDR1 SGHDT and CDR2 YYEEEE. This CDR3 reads CASSLGRSYEQYF. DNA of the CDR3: TGTGCCAGCAGCTTGGGGAGAAGTTACGAGCAGTACTTC.

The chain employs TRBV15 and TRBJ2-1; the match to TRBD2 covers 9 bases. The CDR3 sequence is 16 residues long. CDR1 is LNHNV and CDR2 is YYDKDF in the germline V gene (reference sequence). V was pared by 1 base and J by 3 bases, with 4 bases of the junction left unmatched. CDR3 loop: CATSRGPSGNYNEQFF. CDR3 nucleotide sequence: TGTGCCACCAGCAGAGGCCCTAGCGGGAACTACAATGAGCAGTTCTTC. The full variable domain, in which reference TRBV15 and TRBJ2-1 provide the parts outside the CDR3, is DAMVIQNPRYQVTQFGKPVTLSCSQTLNHNVMYWYQQKSSQAPKLLFHYYDKDFNNEADTPDNFQSRRPNTSFCFLDIRSPGLGDTAMYLCATSRGPSGNYNEQFFGPGTRLTVL.

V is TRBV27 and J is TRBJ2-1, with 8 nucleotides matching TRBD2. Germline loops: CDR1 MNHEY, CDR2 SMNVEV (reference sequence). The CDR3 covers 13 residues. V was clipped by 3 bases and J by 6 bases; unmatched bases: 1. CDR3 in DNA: TGTGCCAGCAGTTTTACTAGCGGCAATGAGCAGTTCTTC. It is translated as CASSFTSGNEQFF.

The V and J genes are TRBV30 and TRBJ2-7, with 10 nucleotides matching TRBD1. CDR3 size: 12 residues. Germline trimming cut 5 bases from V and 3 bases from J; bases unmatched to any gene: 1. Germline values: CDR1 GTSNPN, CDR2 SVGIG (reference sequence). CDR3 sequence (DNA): TGTGCCTGGGGACAGGGGGGCTACGAGCAGTACTTC. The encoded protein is CAWGQGGYEQYF.

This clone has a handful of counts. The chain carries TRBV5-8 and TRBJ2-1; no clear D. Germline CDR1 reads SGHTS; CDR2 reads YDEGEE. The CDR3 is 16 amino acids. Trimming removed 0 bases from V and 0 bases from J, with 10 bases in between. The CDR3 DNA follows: TGTGCCAGCAGCTTGGTCGCTAGTCACTCCTACAATGAGCAGTTCTTC. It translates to CASSLVASHSYNEQFF.

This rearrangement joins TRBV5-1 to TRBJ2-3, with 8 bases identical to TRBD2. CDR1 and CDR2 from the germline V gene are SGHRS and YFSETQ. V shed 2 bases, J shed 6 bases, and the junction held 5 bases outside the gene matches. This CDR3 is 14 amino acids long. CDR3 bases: TGCGCCAGCAGCTTCGGGGGGGCTAAGGATACGCAGTATTTT. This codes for CASSFGGAKDTQYF. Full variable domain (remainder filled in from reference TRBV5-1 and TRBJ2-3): KAGVTQTPRYLIKTRGQQVTLSCSPISGHRSVSWYQQTPGQGLQFLFEYFSETQRNKGNFPGRFSGRQFSNSRSEMNVSTLELGDSALYLCASSFGGAKDTQYFGPGTRLTVL.

CDR3 sequence: CASSDFDQETQYF. CDR3 coding DNA: TGCGCCAGCAGCGACTTCGACCAAGAGACCCAGTACTTC. The rearrangement uses TRBV5-1 and TRBJ2-5, with D unclear. There are 13 residues in the CDR3. Trimming shortened V by 4 bases and J by 0 bases, and 7 bases separated the two germline ends. Germline V gene lookup returns CDR1 SGHRS and CDR2 YFSETQ.

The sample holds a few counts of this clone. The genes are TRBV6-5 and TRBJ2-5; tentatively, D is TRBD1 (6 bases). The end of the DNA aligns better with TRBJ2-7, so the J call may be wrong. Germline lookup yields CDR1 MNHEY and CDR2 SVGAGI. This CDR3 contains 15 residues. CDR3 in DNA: TGTGCCAGCTCCAAGGGACACGGAAACTACTACGAGCAGTACTTC. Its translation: CASSKGHGNYYEQYF.

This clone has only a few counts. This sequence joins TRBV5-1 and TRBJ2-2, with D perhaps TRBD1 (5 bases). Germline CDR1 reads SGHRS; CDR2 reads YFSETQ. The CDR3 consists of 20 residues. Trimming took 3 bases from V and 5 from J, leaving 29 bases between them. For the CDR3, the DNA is TGCGCCAGCAGCTCAGGGTCAACTCGTGTCTCTTGGAGTTTGACCGGGGAGCTGTTTTTT. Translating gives CASSSGSTRVSWSLTGELFF.

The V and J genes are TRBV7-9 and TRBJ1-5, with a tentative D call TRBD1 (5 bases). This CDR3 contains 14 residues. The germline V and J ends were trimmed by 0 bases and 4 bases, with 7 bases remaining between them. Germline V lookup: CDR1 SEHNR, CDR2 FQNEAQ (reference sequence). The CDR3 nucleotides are TGTGCCAGCAGCTTAGCACAGGAAAATCAGCCCCAGCATTTT. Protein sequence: CASSLAQENQPQHF. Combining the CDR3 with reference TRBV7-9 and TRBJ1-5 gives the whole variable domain DTGVSQNPRHKITKRGQNVTFRCDPISEHNRLYWYRQTLGQGPEFLTYFQNEAQLEKSRLLSDRFSAERPKGSFSTLEIQRTEQGDSAMYLCASSLAQENQPQHFGDGTRLSIL.

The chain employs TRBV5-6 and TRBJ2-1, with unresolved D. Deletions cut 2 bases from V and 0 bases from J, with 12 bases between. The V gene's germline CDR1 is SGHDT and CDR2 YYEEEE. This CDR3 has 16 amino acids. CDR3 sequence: CASSFIHLDSYNEQFF. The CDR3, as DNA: TGTGCCAGCAGCTTTATACATCTAGACTCCTACAATGAGCAGTTCTTC.

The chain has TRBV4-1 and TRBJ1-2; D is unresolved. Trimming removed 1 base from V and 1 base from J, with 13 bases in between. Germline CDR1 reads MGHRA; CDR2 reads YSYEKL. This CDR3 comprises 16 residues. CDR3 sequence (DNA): TGCGCCAGCAGCCAAGTGCTGGGCTTCTTTAACTATGGCTACACCTTC. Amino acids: CASSQVLGFFNYGYTF.

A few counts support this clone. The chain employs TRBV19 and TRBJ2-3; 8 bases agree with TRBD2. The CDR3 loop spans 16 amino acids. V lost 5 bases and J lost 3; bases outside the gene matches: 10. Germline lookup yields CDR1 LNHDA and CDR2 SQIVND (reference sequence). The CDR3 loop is CASSGTQRESTDTQYF. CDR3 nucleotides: TGTGCCAGTAGTGGAACGCAGCGGGAGAGTACAGATACGCAGTATTTT.

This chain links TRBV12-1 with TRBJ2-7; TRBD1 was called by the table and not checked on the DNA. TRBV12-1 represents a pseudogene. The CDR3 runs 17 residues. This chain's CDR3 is CASSSRTGTGGSYEQYF. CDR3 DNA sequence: TGTGCCAGCAGCTCACGCACCGGGACAGGGGGCTCCTACGAGCAGTACTTC.

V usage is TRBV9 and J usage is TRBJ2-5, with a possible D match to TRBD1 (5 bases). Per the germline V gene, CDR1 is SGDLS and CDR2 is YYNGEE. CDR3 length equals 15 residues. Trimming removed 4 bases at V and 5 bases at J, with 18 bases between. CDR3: CASSLQVGAGETQYF. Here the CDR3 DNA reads TGTGCCAGCAGCTTGCAAGTAGGGGCTGGGGAGACCCAGTACTTC.

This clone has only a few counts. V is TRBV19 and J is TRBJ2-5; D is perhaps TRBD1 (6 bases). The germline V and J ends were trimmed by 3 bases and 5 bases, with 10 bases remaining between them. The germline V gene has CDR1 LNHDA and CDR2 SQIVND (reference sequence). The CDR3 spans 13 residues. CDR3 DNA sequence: TGTGCCAGTAGTATTTGGGGGCTGGAGACCCAGTACTTC. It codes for CASSIWGLETQYF.

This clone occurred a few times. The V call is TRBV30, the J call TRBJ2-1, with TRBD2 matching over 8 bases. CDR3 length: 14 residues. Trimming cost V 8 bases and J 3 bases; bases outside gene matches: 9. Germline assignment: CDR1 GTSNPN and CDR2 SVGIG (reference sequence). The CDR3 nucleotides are TGTGCCCGAAGCCTTAGCGGGATCTACAATGAGCAGTTCTTC. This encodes CARSLSGIYNEQFF. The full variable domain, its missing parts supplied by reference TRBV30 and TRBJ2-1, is SQTIHQWPATLVQPVGSPLSLECTVEGTSNPNLYWYRQAAGRGLQLLFYSVGIGQISSEVPQNLSASRPQDRQFILSSKKLLLSDSGFYLCARSLSGIYNEQFFGPGTRLTVL.